The 17 T cell receptor beta chains given below trace back to one sample, sequenced in a study of T cell responses to AZD1222 COVID-19 vaccine. Some clones are missing from TCRdb's copy, which holds only in-frame ones; the method was immunoSEQ multiplex PCR. The sample has approximately 300,000 clones; approximately 94% are singletons. The material sequenced was peripheral blood, taken 28 days after the second AZD1222 dose. The receptors shown here come from an adult who received the AZD1222 COVID-19 vaccine.

The CDR3 region is CASSLRTSYNEQFF. The CDR3, as DNA: TGTGCCAGCAGCTTGAGGACTAGCTACAATGAGCAGTTCTTC. The chain is built from TRBV5-4 and TRBJ2-1; 7 nucleotides agree with TRBD2. The CDR3 has 14 amino acids. Germline CDR1 and CDR2: SGHNT and YYREEE (reference sequence). Trimming at V came to 1 base and at J to 3 bases, leaving 1 base not matched to a gene.

The chain recombines TRBV4-1 with TRBJ2-2; D remains ambiguous. The CDR3 has 14 residues. Between the trimmed V and J ends, which lost 4 bases and 4 bases, there was a span of 10 bases. Germline lookup yields CDR1 MGHRA and CDR2 YSYEKL. CDR3 loop: CASSRFSTTGELFF. In DNA form, the CDR3 reads TGCGCCAGCAGCCGGTTCTCAACCACCGGGGAGCTGTTTTTT.

This CDR3 reads CASSRLQGTEAFF. The CDR3 DNA is TGCGCCAGCAGCCGCCTACAGGGAACTGAAGCTTTCTTT. V usage is TRBV4-3 and J usage is TRBJ1-1, with D perhaps TRBD1 (6 bases). The CDR3 runs to 13 residues. From germline, CDR1 is LGHNA and CDR2 YSLEER. V lost 4 bases and J lost 5, with 11 bases in between.

The V gene is TRBV7-9, the J gene TRBJ1-5; 8 bases map to TRBD1. The CDR3 has 15 amino acids. The germline V gene encodes CDR1 SEHNR and CDR2 FQNEAQ (reference sequence). V was clipped by 5 bases and J by 2 bases; unmatched bases: 5. The CDR3 DNA sequence: TGTGCCAGCAGCAAATCGACAGGGGGCAATCAGCCCCAGCATTTT. This codes for CASSKSTGGNQPQHF.

V and J are TRBV19 and TRBJ1-1; 12 nucleotides match TRBD1. The ends lost 4 bases at V and 6 bases at J; junction bases unmatched: 9. CDR1 is LNHDA, CDR2 SQIVND, per germline (reference sequence). The CDR3 is 16 amino acids. CDR3 sequence: CASSTVRGQGAAEAFF. DNA of the CDR3: TGTGCCAGTAGTACTGTTCGGGGACAGGGGGCGGCTGAAGCTTTCTTT.

V gene TRBV18 combines with J gene TRBJ2-2; D is uncertain. Trimming shortened V by 8 bases and J by 0 bases, and 19 bases separated the two germline ends. CDR3 size: 17 residues. Germline V gene data show CDR1 as KGHSH and CDR2 as LQKENI. This chain's CDR3 is CASPSTSSTPNTGELFF. Written as DNA, the CDR3 is TGTGCCAGCCCCAGCACCTCTTCAACTCCGAACACCGGGGAGCTGTTTTTT. The whole variable domain, remainder taken from reference TRBV18 and TRBJ2-2, is NAGVMQNPRHLVRRRGQEARLRCSPMKGHSHVYWYRQLPEEGLKFMVYLQKENIIDESGMPKERFSAEFPKEGPSILRIQQVVRGDSAAYFCASPSTSSTPNTGELFFGEGSRLTVL.

This clone was counted a few times. Germline is not matched at one junction end, which may reflect a read error. V gene TRBV27 combines with J gene TRBJ2-7, with TRBD2 matching over 7 bases. The CDR3 spans 17 residues. Germline V gene lookup returns CDR1 MNHEY and CDR2 SMNVEV (reference sequence). The CDR3 reads CASSLSPPASGSYEQYF. DNA for the CDR3: TGTGCCAGCAGTCTATCACCCCCGGCTAGCGGCTCCTACGAGCAGTACTTC.

V gene TRBV18 combines with J gene TRBJ1-1, with D unclear. The CDR3 is 13 amino acids. V lost 2 bases, J lost 0 bases, and 4 bases lay in between. Germline CDR1 KGHSH, CDR2 LQKENI. The CDR3 here is CASSPEMNTEAFF. In DNA, the CDR3 is TGTGCCAGCTCACCAGAGATGAACACTGAAGCTTTCTTT.

V is TRBV7-2 and J is TRBJ1-5; D remains ambiguous. CDR1 and CDR2 (germline): SGHTA, FQGNSA. This CDR3 is built from 14 residues. Trimming cost V 5 bases and J 7 bases, with 15 bases left between them. The CDR3 reads CASSQSFRGQPQHF. As DNA, the CDR3 is TGTGCCAGCAGCCAGAGCTTTCGGGGACAGCCCCAGCATTTT. The complete variable domain, with remaining parts taken from reference TRBV7-2 and TRBJ1-5, reads GAGVSQSPSNKVTEKGKDVELRCDPISGHTALYWYRQSLGQGLEFLIYFQGNSAPDKSGLPSDRFSAERTGGSVSTLTIQRTQQEDSAVYLCASSQSFRGQPQHFGDGTRLSIL.

The chain recombines TRBV28 with TRBJ1-6; TRBD1 is a possible D gene (5 bases). From germline, CDR1 is MDHEN and CDR2 SYDVKM. This CDR3 has 18 amino acids. Between the trimmed V and J ends, which lost 5 bases and 0 bases, there was a span of 17 bases. CDR3 residues: CASSPKDIWSSYNSPLHF. For the CDR3, the DNA is TGTGCCAGCAGTCCCAAGGACATTTGGAGCTCCTATAATTCACCCCTCCACTTT.

This chain connects TRBV27 to TRBJ2-4; maybe TRBD2 (5 bases). CDR1 MNHEY and CDR2 SMNVEV come from the germline V gene (reference sequence). The CDR3 contains 19 residues. The V gene lost 2 bases and the J gene lost 0 bases, with 20 bases spanning the gap. CDR3 in DNA: TGTGCCAGCAGTTTAGGCCCCCCGAGGGCGGCACTAGCCAAAAACATTCAGTACTTC. It translates to CASSLGPPRAALAKNIQYF.

This chain links TRBV28 with TRBJ1-4; D uncertain. Per germline, CDR1 MDHEN and CDR2 SYDVKM. Trimming stripped 3 bases from V and 8 bases from J, with 16 bases between. The CDR3 extends over 15 amino acids. The CDR3 loop reads CASSFPGEPGEKLFF. The CDR3 DNA reads as TGTGCCAGCAGTTTCCCCGGGGAGCCCGGGGAAAAACTGTTTTTT.

This chain connects TRBV9 to TRBJ2-5; 10 bases fit TRBD2. The germline V gene has CDR1 SGDLS and CDR2 YYNGEE. Germline trimming cut 2 bases from V and 5 bases from J; bases unmatched to any gene: 6. This CDR3 has 15 residues. CDR3 protein: CASSVGGSGRETQYF. CDR3 sequence (DNA): TGTGCCAGCAGCGTCGGCGGTAGCGGGAGGGAGACCCAGTACTTC. Full variable domain (outside the CDR3, taken from reference TRBV9 and TRBJ2-5): DSGVTQTPKHLITATGQRVTLRCSPRSGDLSVYWYQQSLDQGLQFLIQYYNGEERAKGNILERFSAQQFPDLHSELNLSSLELGDSALYFCASSVGGSGRETQYFGPGTRLLVL.

J is TRBJ2-2 and V is TRBV28; D could derive from TRBD1 or TRBD2 (6 bases each). CDR3 length: 14 residues. Trimming pared 4 bases from V and 5 bases from J, leaving 11 bases between. CDR1 MDHEN and CDR2 SYDVKM come from the germline V gene. Here the CDR3 reads CASSWGARTGELFF. The CDR3 coding sequence is TGTGCCAGCAGTTGGGGGGCGCGAACCGGGGAGCTGTTTTTT.

The rearrangement uses TRBV4-1 and TRBJ2-3; D perhaps matches TRBD1 (5 bases). CDR3 length: 15 amino acids. The V gene's germline CDR1 is MGHRA and CDR2 YSYEKL. Trimming took off 4 bases at V and 3 bases at J, with 14 bases between the two ends. The CDR3 spells CASSPIQSGTDTQYF. The CDR3 DNA sequence: TGCGCCAGCAGCCCCATACAGTCAGGGACAGATACGCAGTATTTT.

The rearrangement joins TRBV9 to TRBJ2-1; TRBD2 aligns across 10 bases. This CDR3 is 15 amino acids long. With V trimmed by 5 bases and J by 3 bases, 5 bases remained unmatched. Germline values: CDR1 SGDLS, CDR2 YYNGEE. CDR3 residues: CASSVSGGFYNEQFF. In DNA form, the CDR3 reads TGTGCCAGCAGTGTTAGCGGGGGGTTCTACAATGAGCAGTTCTTC.

The chain recombines TRBV4-2 with TRBJ1-4; 10 bases map to TRBD1. Germline assignment: CDR1 LGHNA and CDR2 YNFKEQ. This CDR3 has 16 amino acids. The trim removed 4 bases at V and 6 bases at J, leaving 8 bases unmatched. Here the CDR3 DNA reads TGTGCCAGCAGCCGAGATCCCGGGACAGGGGATGAAAAACTGTTTTTT. This codes for CASSRDPGTGDEKLFF.